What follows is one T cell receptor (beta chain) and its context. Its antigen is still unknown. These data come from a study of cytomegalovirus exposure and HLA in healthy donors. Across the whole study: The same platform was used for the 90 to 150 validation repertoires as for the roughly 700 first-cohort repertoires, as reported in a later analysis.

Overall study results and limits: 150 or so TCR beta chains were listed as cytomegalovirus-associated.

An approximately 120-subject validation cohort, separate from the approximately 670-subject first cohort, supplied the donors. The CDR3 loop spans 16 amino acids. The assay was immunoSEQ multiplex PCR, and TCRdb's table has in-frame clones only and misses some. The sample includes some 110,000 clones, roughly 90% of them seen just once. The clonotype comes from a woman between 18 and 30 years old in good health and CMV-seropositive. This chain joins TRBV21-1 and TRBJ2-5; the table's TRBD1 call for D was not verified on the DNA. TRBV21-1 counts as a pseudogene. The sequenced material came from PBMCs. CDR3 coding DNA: TGTGCCAGCAGCAAATGGAGGACAGGGGGAATGGAGACCCAGTACTTC. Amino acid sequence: CASSKWRTGGMETQYF.